The source of this T cell receptor beta chain is a study of blood T cell repertoires in COVID-19. In the study overall: Both acute and convalescent COVID-19 samples were obtained from the United States, Italy and Spain. T cells, B-cell-depleted T cells, or PBMCs provided the cDNA or gDNA that served as material.

Germline CDR1 and CDR2: LGHDT and YNNKEL (reference sequence). Trimming left V 4 bases short and J 2 bases short, with 17 bases between. This CDR3 region has 16 residues. Original processing methods: The assay estimated nucleated cells by amplifying reference gene primers. Profiled with immunoSEQ multiplex PCR; TCRdb holds only in-frame clones, not every one. The V and J calls and clone size are taken from that table; D and trimming were inferred from the DNA. The profile covers 140,000 or so clones, with 80% to 90% appearing a single time and approximately 3% taken by the ten largest. This chain links TRBV3-1 (or the pseudogene TRBV3-2) with TRBJ2-5; tentative D call: TRBD1 (8 bases). This receptor was identified in a woman between 55 and 75 years old with active COVID-19. The specimen sequenced was peripheral blood. The CDR3 DNA sequence: TGTGCCAGCAGCCCCGACAGGGGACTACTTCAAGAGACCCAGTACTTC. Residues: CASSPDRGLLQETQYF.